What follows describes a single TCR beta chain. The PCR was carried out with 60 Vbeta primers and 13 Jbeta primers. Libraries were prepared by immunoSEQ multiplex PCR; TCRdb keeps only in-frame clonotypes and omits some of them. Of roughly 180,000 clones listed, 65% to 85% are singletons. These data come from a study of cytomegalovirus exposure and HLA in healthy donors. This CDR3 contains 12 residues. Germline V gene lookup returns CDR1 SGHDT and CDR2 YYEEEE. This clonotype was obtained from a girl between 10 and 17 years old in good health and CMV-seropositive. V gene TRBV5-6 combines with J gene TRBJ2-5; D not certain. With the DNA end fitting TRBJ2-7 better, the J assignment may be wrong. Sequencing was done on a sample of PBMCs. The CDR3 loop is CASSDTSYEQYF. In DNA form, the CDR3 reads TGTGCCAGCAGCGACACCAGCTACGAGCAGTACTTC.